Given below is one TCR beta chain in context. The entry originates in a study of shared clonotypes between healthy human individuals. Study information: Every donor yielded three CD4 naive, three CD4 memory, two CD8 naive and one CD8 memory plate.

TCRdb's copy holds only in-frame clones and misses some; the assay was immunoSEQ multiplex PCR. The sample consists of about 2.3 million clones, 85% to 95% of them appearing once. The CDR3 is 17 amino acids. Germline V gene sequence: CDR1 MNHEY, CDR2 SMNVEV (reference sequence). After removal of 3 bases from V and 8 bases from J, the junction contained 12 bases not matched to a gene. This clonotype was sampled from a man aged 18 to 30 in good health. Some clones in this sample may be carry-over from other donors' samples. V gene TRBV27 combines with J gene TRBJ2-1; 11 bases are a match to TRBD2. The sequenced material came from naive CD4+ T cells from PBMCs. Subset denoted: CD45RA+ positively selected. CDR3 sequence: CASSFPSSGLAVYEQFF. CDR3 DNA: TGTGCCAGCAGTTTCCCGTCCTCGGGACTAGCGGTGTATGAGCAGTTCTTC.